This passage covers 22 T cell receptor beta chains from one sample sequenced in a study of control samples from healthy donors and cancer patients. Data came from immunoSEQ multiplex PCR; TCRdb stores just in-frame clones and leaves some out. The table has 40,000 to 50,000 clones, roughly 94% seen once. The specimen sequenced was blood. The receptors shown here come from a man between 60 and 75 years old in good health.

The chain employs TRBV7-2 and TRBJ1-5, with D perhaps matching TRBD1 (6 bases). CDR1 is SGHTA, CDR2 FQGNSA, per germline. The CDR3 is made up of 15 amino acids. V shed 1 base and J shed 5 bases, with 12 bases lying between them. The CDR3 loop reads CASSLGPGGHQPQHF. CDR3 nucleotides: TGTGCCAGCAGCTTAGGGCCGGGGGGCCATCAGCCCCAGCATTTT. The whole variable domain, filled in from reference TRBV7-2 and TRBJ1-5, reads GAGVSQSPSNKVTEKGKDVELRCDPISGHTALYWYRQSLGQGLEFLIYFQGNSAPDKSGLPSDRFSAERTGGSVSTLTIQRTQQEDSAVYLCASSLGPGGHQPQHFGDGTRLSIL.

The J gene is TRBJ2-1, the V gene TRBV27, with D perhaps TRBD2 (6 bases). Trimming shortened V by 2 bases and J by 6 bases, and 17 bases separated the two germline ends. The V gene's germline CDR1 is MNHEY and CDR2 SMNVEV (reference sequence). The CDR3 totals 16 residues. CDR3 residues: CASSLISPGGANEQFF. Written as DNA, the CDR3 is TGTGCCAGCAGTTTAATCAGTCCAGGAGGGGCCAATGAGCAGTTCTTC.

The CDR3 DNA is TGTGCCAGCAGCCCTTTGGCGGGGGTATACGAGCAGTACTTC. Translation gives CASSPLAGVYEQYF. The chain recombines TRBV14 with TRBJ2-7; TRBD2 matches 7 bases. Germline assignment: CDR1 SGHDN and CDR2 FVKESK. V lost 4 bases and J lost 4; bases outside the gene matches: 7. The CDR3 is 14 residues long.

V is TRBV11-2 and J is TRBJ2-3; D not resolved. CDR1 SGHAT and CDR2 FQNNGV come from the germline V gene. This CDR3 is built from 12 residues. Trimming shortened V by 4 bases and J by 5 bases, and 7 bases separated the two germline ends. CDR3 loop: CASSSIRDTQYF. In DNA form, the CDR3 reads TGTGCCAGCAGCTCGATCCGAGATACGCAGTATTTT.

V is TRBV28 and J is TRBJ2-7; perhaps TRBD2 as D (7 bases). Germline V gives CDR1 MDHEN, CDR2 SYDVKM. The ends were cut back, 7 bases at V and 4 bases at J, with 17 bases in the middle. The CDR3 has 14 amino acids. CDR3 amino acids: CASNQKGGQYEQYF. The CDR3, as DNA: TGTGCCAGCAACCAAAAGGGGGGGCAATACGAGCAGTACTTC.

Here the CDR3 DNA reads TGTGCCAGCAGCCAAATTCTGGGGCGTCAGTACTTC. Protein product: CASSQILGRQYF. The V gene is TRBV3-1 (or the pseudogene TRBV3-2), the J gene TRBJ2-4; D might be TRBD1 (5 bases). The CDR3 is 12 residues long. The germline V gene has CDR1 LGHDT and CDR2 YNNKEL (reference sequence). The V end was cut by 2 bases, the J end by 12 bases, with 11 bases between.

CDR3 region: CASSFSTGDSPLHF. DNA for the CDR3: TGCGCCAGCAGTTTCTCTACAGGGGATTCACCCCTCCACTTT. The chain has TRBV5-1 and TRBJ1-6, with TRBD1 identical over 7 bases. Trimming at V came to 5 bases and at J to 8 bases, leaving 7 bases not matched to a gene. There are 14 residues in the CDR3. The germline V gene has CDR1 SGHRS and CDR2 YFSETQ.

CDR3 bases: TGTGCCAGCAGGGGGGCCAGTAGCTCCTACGAGCAGTACTTC. It codes for CASRGASSSYEQYF. This chain connects TRBV25-1 to TRBJ2-7; D perhaps matches TRBD1 (6 bases). Looked up from germline, CDR1 is MGHDK and CDR2 is SYGVNS. V lost 6 bases and J 0 bases, leaving 12 bases between the germline ends. The CDR3 covers 14 residues.

This clone is a singleton in its sample. This sequence joins TRBV19 and TRBJ1-4; maybe TRBD1 (6 bases). Germline-derived CDR1 and CDR2 are LNHDA and SQIVND (reference sequence). Trimming took 10 bases from V and 6 from J, leaving 21 bases between them. The CDR3 sequence is 15 residues long. CDR3 protein: CATLEMGRGYEKLFF. In DNA, the CDR3 is TGTGCCACCCTAGAAATGGGCAGGGGCTATGAAAAACTGTTTTTT. Full variable domain (rest looked up from reference TRBV19 and TRBJ1-4): DGGITQSPKYLFRKEGQNVTLSCEQNLNHDAMYWYRQDPGQGLRLIYYSQIVNDFQKGDIAEGYSVSREKKESFPLTVTSAQKNPTAFYLCATLEMGRGYEKLFFGSGTQLSVL.

The chain has TRBV7-6 and TRBJ2-5; D not resolved. Germline V lookup: CDR1 SGHVS, CDR2 FNYEAQ. Trimming removed 5 bases from V and 12 bases from J, with 16 bases in between. The CDR3 consists of 12 residues. CDR3 coding DNA: TGTGCCAGCAGCCTATATAGTACGCGAAAGTACTTC. Protein: CASSLYSTRKYF.

This chain links TRBV9 with TRBJ2-5; weak D call: TRBD1 (6 bases). Germline V CDR1 and CDR2: SGDLS, YYNGEE. This CDR3 contains 14 residues. The germline V and J ends were trimmed by 4 bases and 4 bases, with 14 bases remaining between them. CDR3 in amino acids: CASSPHGQTETQYF. The DNA of the CDR3 is TGTGCCAGCAGCCCCCATGGACAGACAGAGACCCAGTACTTC.

This chain links TRBV23-1 with TRBJ2-3, with D unclear. TRBV23-1 is placed among ORFs of uncertain function. This CDR3 has 15 amino acids. The V end was cut by 3 bases, the J end by 2 bases, with 12 bases between. The CDR3 DNA reads as TGCGCCAGCAGTCAGGGCCGAAAACTCACAGATACGCAGTATTTT. It encodes CASSQGRKLTDTQYF.

The chain couples TRBV7-2 to TRBJ2-1; TRBD2 aligns across 12 bases. This CDR3 has 16 residues. CDR1 is SGHTA and CDR2 is FQGNSA in the germline V gene. V lost 2 bases and J lost 8; bases outside the gene matches: 7. The CDR3 protein is CASSLRLAGAGYEQFF. The CDR3 DNA is TGTGCCAGCAGCTTAAGACTAGCGGGGGCGGGTTATGAGCAGTTCTTC.

This sequence joins TRBV28 and TRBJ1-2, with 9 bases matching TRBD1. Germline-derived CDR1 and CDR2 are MDHEN and SYDVKM. J gave up 13 bases and V 5 bases, and 11 bases lay outside the gene matches. The CDR3 spans 13 residues. CDR3 sequence reads: CASSQGDRVTPTF. The CDR3 DNA follows: TGTGCCAGCAGTCAAGGGGACAGGGTTACTCCCACCTTC.

This clone appeared a single time. This chain uses TRBV24-1 with TRBJ2-2; maybe TRBD2 (6 bases). CDR3 length equals 15 residues. The germline V gene encodes CDR1 KGHDR and CDR2 SFDVKD. Trimming left V 5 bases short and J 4 bases short, with 13 bases between. The CDR3: CATSGGDVPTGELFF. In DNA form, the CDR3 reads TGTGCCACCAGTGGGGGGGACGTACCCACCGGGGAGCTGTTTTTT.

V usage is TRBV18 and J usage is TRBJ1-1; D is uncertain. Deletions cut 5 bases from V and 10 bases from J, with 20 bases between. The CDR3 totals 14 residues. Germline CDR1 and CDR2: KGHSH and LQKENI. The CDR3 loop reads CASSDTLGSLGAFF. CDR3 DNA: TGTGCCAGCTCAGACACCCTCGGCTCCCTAGGAGCTTTCTTT.

V gene TRBV9 combines with J gene TRBJ1-4; TRBD1 matches 7 bases. This CDR3 spans 14 amino acids. V gave up 0 bases and J gave up 8 bases; unmatched junction bases: 4. CDR1 SGDLS and CDR2 YYNGEE come from the germline V gene. The CDR3 here is CASSVGQGREKLFF. Written as DNA, the CDR3 is TGTGCCAGCAGCGTAGGACAGGGTAGGGAAAAACTGTTTTTT.

The rearrangement joins TRBV5-6 to TRBJ1-6; weak D call: TRBD1 (6 bases). The V end lost 4 bases, the J end lost 10 bases, and 9 bases lay between the germline ends. The germline CDR1 and CDR2 sequences are SGHDT and YYEEEE. The CDR3 contains 12 residues. The chain's CDR3 is CASSRTVSPLHF. The CDR3 DNA reads TGTGCCAGCAGCCGGACAGTGTCACCCCTCCACTTT.

V usage is TRBV12-5 and J usage is TRBJ2-7; D may be TRBD2 (5 bases). Per germline, CDR1 LGHNT and CDR2 FRNRAP. CDR3 length: 11 residues. Trimming stripped 6 bases from V and 5 bases from J, with 8 bases between. The CDR3 protein is CASGVRDEQYF. DNA of the CDR3: TGTGCTAGTGGGGTGAGGGACGAGCAGTACTTC.

This rearrangement joins TRBV9 to TRBJ2-2; tentative D call: TRBD2 (6 bases). CDR3 length: 16 amino acids. Germline assignment: CDR1 SGDLS and CDR2 YYNGEE. Trimming took off 0 bases at V and 3 bases at J, with 12 bases between the two ends. The CDR3 protein is CASSVGSGRDTGELFF. The CDR3 DNA sequence: TGTGCCAGCAGCGTAGGTAGCGGCAGGGACACCGGGGAGCTGTTTTTT.

The chain uses TRBV11-2 and TRBJ2-7; 7 nucleotides match TRBD1. Germline values: CDR1 SGHAT, CDR2 FQNNGV. This CDR3 spans 15 amino acids. J was trimmed by 3 bases and V by 6 bases; bases with no gene match: 11. Written as DNA, the CDR3 is TGTGCCAGCAGTCTAAGAAGGGGACAGATCTACGAGCAGTACTTC. Translated, it gives CASSLRRGQIYEQYF.

This chain uses TRBV9 with TRBJ2-7; D remains ambiguous. Trimming took off 0 bases at V and 3 bases at J, with 7 bases between the two ends. The CDR3 is made up of 13 amino acids. Germline CDR1 and CDR2: SGDLS and YYNGEE. CDR3 coding DNA: TGTGCCAGCAGCGTAGAACAAAACTACGAGCAGTACTTC. Amino acids: CASSVEQNYEQYF.